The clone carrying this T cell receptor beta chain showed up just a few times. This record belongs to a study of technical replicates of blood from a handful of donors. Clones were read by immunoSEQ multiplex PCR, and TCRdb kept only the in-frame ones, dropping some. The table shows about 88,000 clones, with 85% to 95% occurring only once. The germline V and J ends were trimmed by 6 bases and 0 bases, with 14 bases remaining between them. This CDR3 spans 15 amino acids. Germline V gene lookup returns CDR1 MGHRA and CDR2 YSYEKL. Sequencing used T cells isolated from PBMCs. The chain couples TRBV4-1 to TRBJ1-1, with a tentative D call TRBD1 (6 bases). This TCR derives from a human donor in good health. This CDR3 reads CASRIPDSLNTEAFF. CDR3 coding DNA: TGCGCCAGCAGAATTCCGGACAGCCTGAACACTGAAGCTTTCTTT.